Below, 27 T cell receptor beta chains from the same sample are listed, as sequenced in a study of blood T cell repertoires in COVID-19 (dated by TCRdb to about 2020). The library was produced with the immunoSEQ multiplex PCR assay. This is the immuneACCESS table as TCRdb keeps it, with only in-frame sequences that have V and J called. A part of the clones is gone; compared with another copy, unresolved V genes explain less than half, and the rest is unexplained. For this sample there are hundreds of thousands of clones; about 89% appear just once. Of the sample, roughly 6% is held by the ten largest clones. Sequencing was performed on peripheral blood. The receptor set was obtained from a man in his 60s who had recovered from COVID-19.

As DNA, the CDR3 is TGTGCCAGCAGCTTGGGGGGGAGACTAGCGGGATGCAATGAGCAGTTCTTC. This sequence encodes CASSLGGRLAGCNEQFF. This chain links TRBV7-4 with TRBJ2-1; 11 nucleotides align to TRBD2. This CDR3 comprises 17 residues. The ends lost 3 bases at V and 6 bases at J; junction bases unmatched: 10. CDR1 and CDR2 (germline): SGHVT, SQSDAQ.

Note on this clone: This CDR3 is also generated by other DNA sequences in the sample. J is TRBJ2-3 and V is TRBV18, with D possibly being TRBD2 (6 bases). Trimming left V 2 bases short and J 0 bases short, with 6 bases between. This CDR3 comprises 14 residues. The germline V gene has CDR1 KGHSH and CDR2 LQKENI. The chain's CDR3 is CASSPGGSTDTQYF. The CDR3 DNA follows: TGTGCCAGCTCACCAGGGGGGAGCACAGATACGCAGTATTTT.

This clone has a single count. This chain links TRBV7-2 with TRBJ2-5; TRBD1 might be the D (6 bases). CDR1 is SGHTA and CDR2 is FQGNSA in the germline V gene. V lost 4 bases, J lost 5 bases, and 11 bases lay in between. The CDR3 is 13 residues long. CDR3 in DNA: TGTGCCAGCAGCTCGGACAGAGCGGAGACCCAGTACTTC. Protein product: CASSSDRAETQYF.

The rearrangement joins TRBV18 to TRBJ2-3, with 9 positions matching TRBD1. V lost 7 bases, J lost 2 bases, and 10 bases stayed unmatched. The V gene's germline CDR1 is KGHSH and CDR2 LQKENI. The CDR3 contains 16 residues. DNA of the CDR3: TGTGCCAGCTTAAAATCCGGGACAGGGATCACAGATACGCAGTATTTT. Translating it yields CASLKSGTGITDTQYF.

The V call is TRBV9, the J call TRBJ2-1; D not resolved. The CDR3 has 15 amino acids. CDR1 is SGDLS, CDR2 YYNGEE, per germline. Trimming shortened V by 4 bases and J by 5 bases, and 16 bases separated the two germline ends. CDR3 sequence (DNA): TGTGCCAGCAGCCCCCGACTCCTCCCAAACAATGAGCAGTTCTTC. It encodes CASSPRLLPNNEQFF.

The chain joins TRBV13 to TRBJ1-2; D uncertain. Germline values: CDR1 PRHDT, CDR2 FYEKMQ (reference sequence). The CDR3 totals 11 residues. The V end lost 8 bases, the J end lost 3 bases, and 7 bases lay between the germline ends. CDR3 region: CASFRDYGYTF. In DNA form, the CDR3 reads TGTGCCAGCTTTCGGGACTATGGCTACACCTTC.

The chain couples TRBV24-1 to TRBJ2-2; 7 bases map to TRBD1. Looked up from germline, CDR1 is KGHDR and CDR2 is SFDVKD. CDR3 length equals 16 residues. Losses at the gene ends were 9 bases for V and 3 bases for J; bases not matched to a gene: 12. CDR3 sequence: CATALRKGADTGELFF. The CDR3 nucleotides are TGTGCCACCGCCCTCCGGAAGGGGGCAGACACCGGGGAGCTGTTTTTT.

The V call is TRBV19, the J call TRBJ1-2; 7 nucleotides match TRBD1. Germline V gene sequence: CDR1 LNHDA, CDR2 SQIVND (reference sequence). V gave up 3 bases and J gave up 6 bases; unmatched junction bases: 7. CDR3 length equals 14 residues. CDR3 region: CASSMSNRGDGYTF. CDR3 DNA: TGTGCCAGTAGTATGAGTAACAGGGGAGATGGCTACACCTTC.

V is TRBV19 and J is TRBJ2-2, with D perhaps TRBD2 (5 bases). This CDR3 has 16 amino acids. V lost 3 bases, J lost 3 bases, and 14 bases lay in between. In germline, CDR1 is LNHDA, CDR2 SQIVND (reference sequence). This chain's CDR3 is CASSIHREKDTGELFF. In nucleotides, the CDR3 is TGTGCCAGTAGTATTCATCGGGAAAAGGACACCGGGGAGCTGTTTTTT.

This chain connects TRBV6-5 to TRBJ1-5, with D possibly TRBD1 on 5 matching bases. The ends were cut back, 6 bases at V and 6 bases at J, with 15 bases in the middle. Germline V gene data show CDR1 as MNHEY and CDR2 as SVGAGI. CDR3 size: 14 residues. In DNA form, the CDR3 reads TGTGCCAGCAGACCCCCGGGGGGAGGTCAGCCCCAGCATTTT. Protein product: CASRPPGGGQPQHF.

J is TRBJ2-1 and V is TRBV11-3; maybe TRBD2 (5 bases). Germline lookup yields CDR1 SGHNT and CDR2 YENEEA. The CDR3 is 15 residues long. The V end was cut by 5 bases, the J end by 7 bases, with 18 bases between. CDR3 residues: CASSLQPTIQNEQFF. The CDR3 nucleotides are TGTGCCAGCAGCCTCCAACCGACTATACAAAATGAGCAGTTCTTC.

The chain carries TRBV4-2 and TRBJ2-7; tentative D call: TRBD2 (6 bases). CDR1 is LGHNA and CDR2 is YNFKEQ in the germline V gene. V was pared by 0 bases and J by 2 bases, with 11 bases between. The CDR3 is 15 residues long. The CDR3: CASSQDGGTPYEQYF. CDR3 coding DNA: TGTGCCAGCAGCCAAGATGGAGGGACCCCCTACGAGCAGTACTTC.

This clone was recorded only once. CDR3 sequence reads: CARSRGLAPAGELFF. CDR3 DNA sequence: TGTGCCAGAAGCCGCGGACTAGCTCCCGCCGGGGAGCTGTTTTTT. The chain recombines TRBV5-3 with TRBJ2-2, with 8 bases that match TRBD2. TRBV5-3 is an open reading frame, and its role is uncertain. The CDR3 extends over 15 amino acids. The trim removed 4 bases at V and 6 bases at J, leaving 8 bases unmatched.

The chain combines TRBV9 with TRBJ2-7, with D perhaps TRBD2 (6 bases). Germline CDR1 and CDR2: SGDLS and YYNGEE. CDR3 size: 17 residues. V lost 3 bases, J lost 7 bases, and 26 bases lay in between. The CDR3 nucleotides read TGTGCCAGCAGCGCTGGCCTGTGGGACGGAGGGCTTGAAGAGCAGTACTTC. Its translation: CASSAGLWDGGLEEQYF.

The rearrangement uses TRBV4-1 and TRBJ2-5; weak D call: TRBD1 (6 bases). The V and J ends lost 0 bases and 5 bases respectively, with 13 bases between them. Germline CDR1 and CDR2: MGHRA and YSYEKL. The CDR3 consists of 15 residues. In DNA, the CDR3 is TGCGCCAGCAGCCAAGACAGGGGTTTCAGGGAGACCCAGTACTTC. Its protein product is CASSQDRGFRETQYF.

The chain has TRBV11-2 and TRBJ2-3; possibly TRBD2 for D (5 bases). This CDR3 comprises 13 residues. Germline V gene lookup returns CDR1 SGHAT and CDR2 FQNNGV. V shed 10 bases and J shed 2 bases, with 13 bases lying between them. DNA for the CDR3: TGTGCCACCCGACGGGGAAACACAGATACGCAGTATTTT. Its protein product is CATRRGNTDTQYF.

V usage is TRBV19 and J usage is TRBJ1-2; tentatively, D is TRBD1 (5 bases). This CDR3 region has 13 residues. The germline V gene encodes CDR1 LNHDA and CDR2 SQIVND (reference sequence). The V gene lost 4 bases and the J gene lost 4 bases, with 10 bases spanning the gap. In DNA, the CDR3 is TGTGCCAGTAGTAACCGACAGTCCTATGGCTACACCTTC. Protein: CASSNRQSYGYTF.

This chain uses TRBV11-2 with TRBJ2-5; 12 bases agree with TRBD2. The CDR3 has 15 amino acids. Germline V gene lookup returns CDR1 SGHAT and CDR2 FQNNGV. With V trimmed by 2 bases and J by 5 bases, 3 bases remained unmatched. Written as DNA, the CDR3 is TGTGCCAGCAGCTTATCTAGCGGGGGGGCCGAGACCCAGTACTTC. Translated, it gives CASSLSSGGAETQYF.

The chain links TRBV7-8 to TRBJ2-7, with 7 bases matching TRBD2. V trimming: 8 bases; J trimming: 1 base; junction bases outside the gene matches: 11. CDR3 length equals 15 residues. From germline, CDR1 is SGHVS and CDR2 FQNEAQ. CDR3 DNA: TGTGCCAGCGTCAGAGGGAGGGCTAGTTCCTACGAGCAGTACTTC. Translation: CASVRGRASSYEQYF.

V is TRBV4-1 and J is TRBJ1-1; D gene uncertain. The V end was cut by 0 bases, the J end by 11 bases, with 19 bases between. Germline V gene sequence: CDR1 MGHRA, CDR2 YSYEKL. This CDR3 has 15 amino acids. CDR3 amino acids: CASSQDEGAPGGAFF. Written as DNA, the CDR3 is TGCGCCAGCAGCCAAGATGAAGGAGCCCCCGGCGGCGCTTTCTTT.

This chain uses TRBV9 with TRBJ1-4; possible D gene TRBD1, 5 bases. Trimming left V 0 bases short and J 5 bases short, with 11 bases between. This CDR3 contains 15 residues. The germline gives CDR1 SGDLS, CDR2 YYNGEE. Written as DNA, the CDR3 is TGTGCCAGCAGCGTAGTCGGGGGGTTGAATGAAAAACTGTTTTTT. It encodes CASSVVGGLNEKLFF.

The chain couples TRBV12-3 or TRBV12-4 to TRBJ2-7; weak D call: TRBD2 (5 bases). The CDR3 loop spans 13 amino acids. V dropped 5 bases and J dropped 1 base, with 9 bases sitting between them. DNA of the CDR3: TGTGCCAGCAGTGACTTAGCGTCCTACGAGCAGTACTTC. Translated: CASSDLASYEQYF.

The V call is TRBV4-2, the J call TRBJ2-1; no definite D call. The germline V and J ends were trimmed by 0 bases and 0 bases, with 9 bases remaining between them. The CDR3 has 16 amino acids. Germline CDR1 is LGHNA and CDR2 is YNFKEQ. CDR3: CASSQEAGYSYNEQFF. The DNA for the CDR3 is TGTGCCAGCAGCCAAGAGGCAGGCTACTCCTACAATGAGCAGTTCTTC.

DNA for the CDR3: TGTGCCAGCAGTTATGTAGCCGGGACAGTGACAGATACGCAGTATTTT. Its protein product is CASSYVAGTVTDTQYF. The J gene is TRBJ2-3, the V gene TRBV6-5; 7 bases fit TRBD1. CDR1 is MNHEY and CDR2 is SVGAGI in the germline V gene. The CDR3 runs to 16 residues. V gave up 3 bases and J gave up 3 bases; unmatched junction bases: 9.

This clone was counted once. This chain connects TRBV5-1 to TRBJ2-1; D is possibly TRBD2 (5 bases). The CDR3 covers 13 residues. Germline V gene sequence: CDR1 SGHRS, CDR2 YFSETQ. V gave up 5 bases and J gave up 6 bases, with 12 bases separating them. The CDR3 DNA follows: TGCGCCAGCAGACAACTAGTTGGCAATGAGCAGTTCTTC. The encoded protein is CASRQLVGNEQFF.

The V and J genes are TRBV6-6 and TRBJ1-4; 11 nucleotides match TRBD1. This CDR3 has 15 amino acids. V shed 5 bases, J shed 8 bases, and the junction held 7 bases outside the gene matches. Germline V gene lookup returns CDR1 MNHNY and CDR2 SVGAGI (reference sequence). The CDR3 reads CASSPGQGAGEKLFF. The CDR3 DNA sequence: TGTGCCAGCAGTCCCGGACAGGGGGCCGGGGAAAAACTGTTTTTT.

The chain couples TRBV12-5 to TRBJ2-7; maybe TRBD2 (6 bases). The CDR3 runs 17 residues. CDR1 is LGHNT and CDR2 is FRNRAP in the germline V gene. V was shortened by 6 bases and J by 2 bases, with 23 bases between the two germline ends. The CDR3 protein is CASGSQRSGLNAYEQYF. As DNA, the CDR3 is TGTGCTAGTGGATCCCAACGGTCGGGACTGAACGCCTACGAGCAGTACTTC.